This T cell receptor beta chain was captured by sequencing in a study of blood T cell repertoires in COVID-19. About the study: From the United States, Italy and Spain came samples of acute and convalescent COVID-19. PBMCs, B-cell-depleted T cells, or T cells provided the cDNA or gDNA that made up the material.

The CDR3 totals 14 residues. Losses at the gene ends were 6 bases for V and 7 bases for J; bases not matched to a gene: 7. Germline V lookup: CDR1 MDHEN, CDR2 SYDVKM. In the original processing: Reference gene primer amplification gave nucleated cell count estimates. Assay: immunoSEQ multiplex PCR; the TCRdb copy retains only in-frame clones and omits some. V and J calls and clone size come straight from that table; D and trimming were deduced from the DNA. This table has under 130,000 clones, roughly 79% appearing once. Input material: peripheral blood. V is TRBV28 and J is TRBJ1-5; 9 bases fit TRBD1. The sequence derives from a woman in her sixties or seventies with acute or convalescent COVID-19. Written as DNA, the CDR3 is TGTGCCAGCAGACAGACAGGGGGAGGGCAGCCCCAGCATTTT. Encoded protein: CASRQTGGGQPQHF. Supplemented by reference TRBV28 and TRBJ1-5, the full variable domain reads DVKVTQSSRYLVKRTGEKVFLECVQDMDHENMFWYRQDPGLGLRLIYFSYDVKMKEKGDIPEGYSVSREKKERFSLILESASTNQTSMYLCASRQTGGGQPQHFGDGTRLSIL.